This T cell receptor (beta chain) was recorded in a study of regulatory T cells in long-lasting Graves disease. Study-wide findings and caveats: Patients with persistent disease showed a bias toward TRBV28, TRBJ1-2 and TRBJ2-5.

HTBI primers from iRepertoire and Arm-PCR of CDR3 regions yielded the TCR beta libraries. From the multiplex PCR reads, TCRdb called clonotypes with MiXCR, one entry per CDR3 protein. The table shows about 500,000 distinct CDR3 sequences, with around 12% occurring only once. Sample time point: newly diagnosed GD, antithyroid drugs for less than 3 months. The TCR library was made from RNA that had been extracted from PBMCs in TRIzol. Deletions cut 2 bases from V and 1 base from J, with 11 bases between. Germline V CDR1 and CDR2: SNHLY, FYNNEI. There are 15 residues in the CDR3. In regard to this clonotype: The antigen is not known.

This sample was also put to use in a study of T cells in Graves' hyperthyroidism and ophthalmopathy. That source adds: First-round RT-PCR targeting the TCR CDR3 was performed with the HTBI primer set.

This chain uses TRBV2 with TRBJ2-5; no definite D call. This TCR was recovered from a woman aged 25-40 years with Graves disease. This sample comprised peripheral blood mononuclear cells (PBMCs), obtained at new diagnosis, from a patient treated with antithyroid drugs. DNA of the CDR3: TGTGCCAGCAGTGAATACCGGTTAGGCCAAGAGACCCAGTACTTC. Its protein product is CASSEYRLGQETQYF.